These 24 T cell receptor beta chains originate from one sample sequenced in a study of T-cell memory formation after mild COVID-19. TCRdb passed the 5' RACE reads through MiXCR, listing each CDR3 protein once. The table lists about 390,000 distinct CDR3 sequences, under 25% of them singletons. Sequencing was performed on PBMCs or a T cell subset sorted from them (not recorded which). The receptors stem from an adult woman who had mild COVID-19 (a few samples of this study predate the infection). Cell type and time point are not known.

The chain uses TRBV6-5 and TRBJ2-7; TRBD1 is a possible D gene (5 bases). This CDR3 has 15 residues. CDR1 and CDR2 (germline): MNHEY, SVGAGI. Trimming pared 6 bases from V and 5 bases from J, leaving 20 bases between. The CDR3 DNA follows: TGTGCCAGCAGACGAGCGTTGACAGTTTCGGACGAGCAGTACTTC. This gives the protein CASRRALTVSDEQYF.

The chain employs TRBV6-5 and TRBJ2-3; 7 bases match TRBD1. Per the germline V gene, CDR1 is MNHEY and CDR2 is SVGAGI. Germline trimming cut 0 bases from V and 3 bases from J; bases unmatched to any gene: 6. The CDR3 spans 16 residues. The CDR3 region has the DNA TGTGCCAGCAGTTACTCGTCAGGGGGTCGAACAGATACGCAGTATTTT. Its protein product is CASSYSSGGRTDTQYF.

This clonotype was recorded many times. The CDR3 is CASSSGPAEQFF. CDR3 DNA: TGTGCCAGCAGCTCAGGACCGGCTGAGCAGTTCTTC. V usage is TRBV7-9 and J usage is TRBJ2-1, with unresolved D. The length of the CDR3 is 12 residues. Trimming removed 4 bases at V and 9 bases at J, with 10 bases between. CDR1 SEHNR and CDR2 FQNEAQ come from the germline V gene (reference sequence).

The chain combines TRBV7-9 with TRBJ2-3; the match to TRBD2 covers 8 bases. V shed 5 bases, J shed 0 bases, and the junction held 13 bases outside the gene matches. This CDR3 spans 18 amino acids. Germline CDR1 SEHNR, CDR2 FQNEAQ (reference sequence). The DNA for the CDR3 is TGTGCCAGCAGCCAACTTAAAAGCGGGAGACCTAGCACAGATACGCAGTATTTT. This translates into CASSQLKSGRPSTDTQYF.

This clonotype was counted between two and nine times. The chain is built from TRBV6-2 or TRBV6-3 and TRBJ1-2; 8 bases are shared with TRBD1. This CDR3 is 14 amino acids long. The germline V gene has CDR1 MNHEY and CDR2 SVGEGT. J lost 5 bases, V lost 6 bases, and 8 bases had no gene match. The CDR3 region has the DNA TGTGCCAGCAGCCCCGGACAGGGAGGTTATGGCTACACCTTC. Translation gives CASSPGQGGYGYTF.

In its sample, this clonotype was seen many times. V is TRBV12-3 or TRBV12-4 and J is TRBJ2-2; 8 bases fit TRBD2. J lost 0 bases, V lost 6 bases, and 3 bases had no gene match. CDR3 length: 15 residues. In nucleotides, the CDR3 is TGTGCCAGCAGGTCGGGACTAGCGAACACCGGGGAGCTGTTTTTT. Translated, it gives CASRSGLANTGELFF.

This clonotype was detected a few times. The chain has TRBV12-3 or TRBV12-4 and TRBJ2-7; D is perhaps TRBD2 (6 bases). The CDR3 extends over 15 amino acids. V was pared by 3 bases and J by 3 bases, with 15 bases between. CDR3 sequence (DNA): TGTGCCAGCAGTTTGGGCGGGGCAAGTAACTACGAGCAGTACTTC. This codes for CASSLGGASNYEQYF.

In its sample, this clonotype was seen a few times. This chain joins TRBV12-3 or TRBV12-4 and TRBJ2-1; 7 bases agree with TRBD2. V was clipped by 3 bases and J by 0 bases; unmatched bases: 5. The CDR3 covers 16 residues. Here the CDR3 DNA reads TGTGCCAGCAGTTTCTCTAGCGGTGGCTCCTACAATGAGCAGTTCTTC. Translation: CASSFSSGGSYNEQFF.

The rearrangement uses TRBV7-8 and TRBJ1-3; D possibly corresponds to TRBD1 (5 bases). Per the germline V gene, CDR1 is SGHVS and CDR2 is FQNEAQ. This CDR3 comprises 13 residues. Trimming removed 5 bases from V and 4 bases from J, with 9 bases in between. CDR3 region: CASSKGLGNTIYF. The CDR3, as DNA: TGTGCCAGCAGCAAGGGACTAGGAAACACCATATATTTT.

The chain joins TRBV18 to TRBJ1-5, with D possibly matching TRBD1 (5 bases). Germline V lookup: CDR1 KGHSH, CDR2 LQKENI. This CDR3 spans 14 amino acids. The V end was cut by 0 bases, the J end by 5 bases, with 8 bases between. DNA for the CDR3: TGTGCCAGCTCACCACCCGGAGGGGATCAGCCCCAGCATTTT. Translated: CASSPPGGDQPQHF.

There are a few counts of this clonotype. The chain is built from TRBV6-5 and TRBJ2-1; 8 positions match TRBD2. This CDR3 has 16 amino acids. In germline, CDR1 is MNHEY, CDR2 SVGAGI. V was pared by 4 bases and J by 7 bases, with 12 bases of the junction left unmatched. The CDR3 is CASSSLAGRMGNEQFF. The CDR3 nucleotides read TGTGCCAGCAGTTCATTAGCGGGAAGAATGGGAAATGAGCAGTTCTTC.

This clonotype was counted between two and nine times. The CDR3, as DNA: TGCAGTGCTAGCAATCCGGGACAGGGTTCAGATACGCAGTATTTT. Amino acid sequence: CSASNPGQGSDTQYF. The gene calls are TRBV20-1 and TRBJ2-3, with 9 bases that match TRBD1. This CDR3 has 15 residues. V was clipped by 3 bases and J by 4 bases; unmatched bases: 8. Germline CDR1 and CDR2: DFQATT and SNEGSKA (reference sequence).

This clonotype was found a few times. Here the CDR3 DNA reads TGTGCCAGCAGCCCCGGCAGGGGATGGAATCAGCCCCAGCATTTT. This sequence encodes CASSPGRGWNQPQHF. This chain uses TRBV6-6 with TRBJ1-5; possibly TRBD1 for D (6 bases). The CDR3 totals 15 residues. V shed 6 bases and J shed 4 bases, with 16 bases lying between them. Germline CDR1 reads MNHNY; CDR2 reads SVGAGI (reference sequence).

V usage is TRBV5-1 and J usage is TRBJ2-5; 7 bases fit TRBD1. Germline values: CDR1 SGHRS, CDR2 YFSETQ. J was trimmed by 3 bases and V by 0 bases; bases with no gene match: 2. The CDR3 spans 14 residues. In DNA, the CDR3 is TGCGCCAGCAGCTTGGCCGACAGGGAAGAGACCCAGTACTTC. It encodes CASSLADREETQYF.

This clonotype has a handful of counts. V is TRBV25-1 and J is TRBJ1-2; TRBD1 matches 7 bases. Germline CDR1 MGHDK, CDR2 SYGVNS. The J segment lost 1 base and the V segment lost 1 base, leaving 6 bases of the junction unmatched. The CDR3 extends over 16 amino acids. This chain's CDR3 is CASSEWGQGGNYGYTF. The CDR3 DNA reads TGTGCCAGCAGTGAATGGGGGCAGGGGGGTAACTATGGCTACACCTTC.

V is TRBV28 and J is TRBJ2-7; D not resolved. From germline, CDR1 is MDHEN and CDR2 SYDVKM. V lost 4 bases and J 0 bases, leaving 7 bases between the germline ends. This CDR3 is built from 13 residues. Here the CDR3 reads CASSSYTSYEQYF. In DNA, the CDR3 is TGTGCCAGCAGTTCCTACACCTCCTACGAGCAGTACTTC.

A few counts support this clonotype. The genes are TRBV4-1 and TRBJ2-5; no definite D call. This CDR3 has 14 amino acids. CDR1 and CDR2 from the germline V gene are MGHRA and YSYEKL. V was cut by 0 bases and J by 4 bases, with 9 bases left in between. In nucleotides, the CDR3 is TGCGCCAGCAGCCAAGACCGAAGGGCAGAGACCCAGTACTTC. Translation gives CASSQDRRAETQYF.

This clonotype has a handful of counts. The rearrangement joins TRBV20-1 to TRBJ2-5; tentatively, D is TRBD2 (6 bases). The CDR3 covers 13 residues. The ends were cut back, 6 bases at V and 3 bases at J, with 14 bases in the middle. Germline V lookup: CDR1 DFQATT, CDR2 SNEGSKA (reference sequence). CDR3 region: CSAPKPGEETQYF. The CDR3, as DNA: TGCAGTGCACCGAAACCGGGGGAAGAGACCCAGTACTTC.

This clonotype showed up many times. This chain connects TRBV3-1 to TRBJ2-7; TRBD1 agrees at 7 bases. There are 13 residues in the CDR3. The V gene end was trimmed by 3 bases and the J gene end by 2 bases; junction bases not matched to a gene: 1. CDR1 and CDR2 (germline): LGHDT, YNNKEL (reference sequence). The CDR3 region is CASSQGTAYEQYF. The CDR3, as DNA: TGTGCCAGCAGCCAGGGGACAGCCTACGAGCAGTACTTC.

This clonotype has a handful of counts. The rearrangement links TRBV10-3 to TRBJ2-7; TRBD2 might be the D (6 bases). The CDR3 loop spans 12 amino acids. From germline, CDR1 is ENHRY and CDR2 SYGVKD. V was pared by 0 bases and J by 7 bases, with 7 bases between. As DNA, the CDR3 is TGTGCCATCAGTGAGTCGGGACTTGAGCAGTACTTC. Amino acid sequence: CAISESGLEQYF.

The DNA of the CDR3 is TGTGCCAGCAGCGTCGGATCCGGGACAGGGGACACCGGGGAGCTGTTTTTT. It encodes CASSVGSGTGDTGELFF. This sequence joins TRBV9 and TRBJ2-2, with 10 bases identical to TRBD1. The ends lost 2 bases at V and 3 bases at J; junction bases unmatched: 7. This CDR3 is built from 17 residues. Per germline, CDR1 SGDLS and CDR2 YYNGEE.

The sample holds a few counts of this clonotype. The V call is TRBV27, the J call TRBJ1-6; maybe TRBD1 (6 bases). CDR3 length equals 13 residues. CDR1 and CDR2 (germline): MNHEY, SMNVEV (reference sequence). Trimming took 10 bases from V and 7 from J, leaving 14 bases between them. CDR3 amino acids: CATRVQGNSPLHF. The CDR3 region has the DNA TGTGCCACCAGGGTACAGGGAAATTCACCCCTCCACTTT.

The V call is TRBV18, the J call TRBJ2-3; D remains ambiguous. V lost 2 bases to trimming and J lost 6 bases, with 6 bases between them. Per the germline V gene, CDR1 is KGHSH and CDR2 is LQKENI. The CDR3 length is 12 residues. The CDR3, as DNA: TGTGCCAGCTCACCAACCTCCGATACGCAGTATTTT. This sequence encodes CASSPTSDTQYF.

This clonotype occurred a few times. The gene calls are TRBV6-5 and TRBJ2-1; no definite D call. Germline CDR1 and CDR2: MNHEY and SVGAGI. Trimming took 3 bases from V and 4 from J, leaving 16 bases between them. CDR3 size: 16 residues. The CDR3 bases are TGTGCCAGCAGTTATACGAGCGCCGGAACATACAATGAGCAGTTCTTC. It specifies CASSYTSAGTYNEQFF.